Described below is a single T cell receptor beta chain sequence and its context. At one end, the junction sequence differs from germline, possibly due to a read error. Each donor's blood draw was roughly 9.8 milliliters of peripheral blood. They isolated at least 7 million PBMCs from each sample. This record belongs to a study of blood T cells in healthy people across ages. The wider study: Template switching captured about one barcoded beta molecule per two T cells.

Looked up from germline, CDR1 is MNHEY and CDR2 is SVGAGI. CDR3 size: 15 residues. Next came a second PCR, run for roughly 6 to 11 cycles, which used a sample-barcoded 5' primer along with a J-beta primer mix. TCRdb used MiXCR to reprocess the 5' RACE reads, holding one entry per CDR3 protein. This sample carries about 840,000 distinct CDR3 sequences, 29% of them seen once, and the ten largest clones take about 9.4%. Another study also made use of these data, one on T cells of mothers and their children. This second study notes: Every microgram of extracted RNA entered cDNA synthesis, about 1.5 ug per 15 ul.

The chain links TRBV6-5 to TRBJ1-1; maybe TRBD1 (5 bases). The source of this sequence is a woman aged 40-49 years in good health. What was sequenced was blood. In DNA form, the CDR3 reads TGTGCCAGCAGGTCTGCCGGGGGGGAGGCCACTGGAGCTTTCTTT. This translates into CASRSAGGEATGAFF.